These T cell receptor beta chains were read from a single sample in a study of cytomegalovirus exposure and HLA in healthy donors. Using immunoSEQ multiplex PCR, the repertoire was profiled, and TCRdb retains in-frame clones only, with some absent. Here the sample spans 75,000 to 90,000 clones, approximately 79% being singletons. Material for sequencing was PBMCs. The receptors shown here come from a woman in her forties in good health and CMV-seropositive. Both conserved end residues are part of each CDR3. A D gene is named only where the DNA matches it firmly. Clone size is given for some rows only: seen once, a few or many times, or a class if the clone is expanded.

j_call clone_size v_call d_call cdr3_nt cdr3_aa
TRBJ2-5 . TRBV19 TRBD2 TGTGCCAGTAGTATTCTCGGCGGACTAGCAGCGGAGACCCAGTACTTC CASSILGGLAAETQYF
TRBJ1-2 few TRBV5-6 TRBD1 TGTGCCAGCAGGCAGACCGGGACAGGGGATGTTTTGAATGGCTACACCTTC CASRQTGTGDVLNGYTF
TRBJ1-5 . TRBV6-6 TRBD1 TGTGCCAGCAGTTACTCGATACAGGGGAACAATCAGCCCCAGCATTTT CASSYSIQGNNQPQHF
TRBJ1-1 . TRBV15 . TGTGCCACCAGCAGAGTCCGTTCTAGGGGCCTGAACACTGAAGCTTTCTTT CATSRVRSRGLNTEAFF
TRBJ2-3 few TRBV18 . TGTGCCAGCTCACCATCGGACTTTCCAGATACGCAGTATTTT CASSPSDFPDTQYF
TRBJ2-5 . TRBV5-1 TRBD2 TGCGCCAGCAGCCCCCCGGTACTAAGCGGGGGATTGGGGACCCAGTACTTC CASSPPVLSGGLGTQYF
TRBJ2-2 few TRBV19 TRBD1 TGTGCCAGTAGTCAGCGGACAGGGTTGAACACCGGGGAGCTGTTTTTT CASSQRTGLNTGELFF
TRBJ1-5 . TRBV27 . TGTGCCAGCAGTTTAAGTTCCCAGGGGAGCAAGCCCCAGCATTTT CASSLSSQGSKPQHF
TRBJ2-4 . TRBV28 TRBD1 TGTGCCAGCAGACGTTCCGACAGGGGCGAAAACATTCAGTACTTC CASRRSDRGENIQYF
TRBJ2-3 . TRBV30 . TGTGCCTGGAGGAAGACCAATTGGGCGGATACGCAGTATTTT CAWRKTNWADTQYF
TRBJ1-2 . TRBV6-5 TRBD1 TGTGCCAGCAGTCCCCAGGGACAGGGAACCTATGGCTACACCTTC CASSPQGQGTYGYTF
TRBJ1-1 . TRBV30 TRBD1 TGTGCCTGGTGGAAACGGGGACAGGACAGGGAAGCTTTCTTT CAWWKRGQDREAFF
TRBJ2-1 . TRBV7-9 TRBD2 TGTGCCAGCAGCCCCCTGAGACTAGCGGGGGGGCAGGATGAGCAGTTCTTC CASSPLRLAGGQDEQFF
TRBJ2-7 . TRBV5-6 . TGTGCCAGCAGCTTGTTCGTGGGAGACCCCTACGAGCAGTACTTC CASSLFVGDPYEQYF
TRBJ2-2 . TRBV27 TRBD1 TGTGCCAGCAGGCACTTAGGGACAGGGGCATCGAACACCGGGGAGCTGTTTTTT CASRHLGTGASNTGELFF
TRBJ1-1 . TRBV5-1 . TGCGCCAGCAGCTTACCCACGGGGAACACTGAAGCTTTCTTT CASSLPTGNTEAFF
TRBJ2-3 . TRBV5-4 TRBD2 TGTGCCAGCAGCTTTAAGCGGGAGAGCACAGATACGCAGTATTTT CASSFKRESTDTQYF
TRBJ1-6 few TRBV10-3 TRBD1 TGTGCCATCAAAGGTTGGGACAGTAATTCACCCCTCCACTTT CAIKGWDSNSPLHF
TRBJ1-4 . TRBV2 . TGTGCCAGCAGTTATCCGGGACTGGTAAAAGAAAAACTGTTTTTT CASSYPGLVKEKLFF
TRBJ2-1 few TRBV5-6 . TGTGCCAGCAGTACTTTCTACAATGAGCAGTTCTTC CASSTFYNEQFF
TRBJ1-4 . TRBV25-1 . TGTGCCAGCAGTGATTCTGACAGGCATAATGAAAAACTGTTTTTT CASSDSDRHNEKLFF
TRBJ2-1 . TRBV2 . TGTGCCAGCATTGCGGGGAATTACAATGAGCAGTTCTTC CASIAGNYNEQFF
TRBJ2-7 once TRBV5-1 TRBD1 TGCGCCAGCAGCTTGGGGCGTACAGGGGGTGCTAACTACGAGCAGTACTTC CASSLGRTGGANYEQYF
TRBJ2-3 . TRBV5-1 TRBD2 TGCGCCAGCAGCGGCAACGCGGGGGTGCAGGGCACAGATACGCAGTATTTT CASSGNAGVQGTDTQYF
TRBJ2-7 . TRBV5-1 TRBD2 TGCGCCAGCTCGGGACTAGCGGGCTACGAGCAGTACTTC CASSGLAGYEQYF
TRBJ1-3 . TRBV6-6 . TGTGCCAGCAGCCCAAGTTCCCGGGGAGGTGGAAACACCATATATTTT CASSPSSRGGGNTIYF
TRBJ1-6 . TRBV5-1 . TGCGCCAGCAGCGGGCAGGGGAATAATTCACCCCTCCACTTT CASSGQGNNSPLHF
TRBJ1-4 . TRBV7-9 . TGTGCCAGCACCTGGGAGGCAGCCGGGGCGGCTAATGAAAAACTGTTTTTT CASTWEAAGAANEKLFF
TRBJ2-3 few TRBV7-2 . TGTGCCAGCAGCCCAAGTCGGGATACGCAGTATTTT CASSPSRDTQYF
TRBJ2-1 . TRBV7-9 . TGTGCCAGCAGCCCTAGTAGTTCCTACAATGAGCAGTTCTTC CASSPSSSYNEQFF
TRBJ1-3 few TRBV2 TRBD1 TGTGCCAGCAGTCGACAGGGTTATGGAAACACCATATATTTT CASSRQGYGNTIYF
TRBJ1-1 . TRBV19 TRBD1 TGTGCCAGCACCGACAGGGGGGGATGGACTGAAGCTTTCTTT CASTDRGGWTEAFF
TRBJ2-5 . TRBV27 TRBD2 TGTGCCAGTCGCGGGAGCCGGCAAGAGACCCAGTACTTC CASRGSRQETQYF
TRBJ1-1 once TRBV14 . TGTGCCAGCAGCTTGGCAGTGAACACTGAAGCTTTCTTT CASSLAVNTEAFF
TRBJ2-1 few TRBV7-9 TRBD1 TGTGCCAGCAGCTTACGAAGAACGGACAGGAATGAGCAGTTCTTC CASSLRRTDRNEQFF
TRBJ1-5 . TRBV19 . TGTGCCAGCCGCCCACAGTTTAGCAATCAGCCCCAGCATTTT CASRPQFSNQPQHF
TRBJ1-6 . TRBV19 TRBD1 TGTGCCAGTAGTTCCCGGGATGGACAGGGGAATTCACCCCTCCACTTT CASSSRDGQGNSPLHF
TRBJ2-3 . TRBV28 TRBD2 TGTGCCAGCAGGACCCCAGTAGCGGGTCTCACAGATACGCAGTATTTT CASRTPVAGLTDTQYF
TRBJ1-1 . TRBV5-5 . TGTGCCAGCGGTATTGTCCCGGGACAAAAGAACACTGAAGCTTTCTTT CASGIVPGQKNTEAFF
TRBJ2-5 few TRBV19 . TGTGCCAGTAGTATTACCCTCGGGACCCAGTACTTC CASSITLGTQYF
TRBJ2-7 . TRBV12-5 . TGTGCTAGTGGTTTGGCCCCCCCGACAGTTAACTACGAGCAGTACTTC CASGLAPPTVNYEQYF
TRBJ2-7 . TRBV29-1 TRBD1 TGCAGCGTTTCCCCAGGGGGTTACGAGCAGTACTTC CSVSPGGYEQYF
TRBJ2-1 . TRBV5-4 TRBD2 TGTGCCAGCAGCAATGGACTAGCGGGAGTCAATGAGCAGTTCTTC CASSNGLAGVNEQFF
TRBJ1-2 . TRBV7-9 . TGTGCCAGCAGCCTTGGGCATGGCTACACCTTC CASSLGHGYTF
TRBJ1-1 . TRBV7-9 TRBD1 TGTGCCAGCAGCTCCAGGGGGAGAGTGAACACTGAAGCTTTCTTT CASSSRGRVNTEAFF
TRBJ1-4 few TRBV2 . TGTGCCAGTACTGGGGGCGCAGCAACTAATGAAAAACTGTTTTTT CASTGGAATNEKLFF
TRBJ2-7 once TRBV28 . TGTGCCAGCAGTTTAATCGGCGGCTACGAGCAGTACTTC CASSLIGGYEQYF
TRBJ2-5 few TRBV6-5 TRBD1 TGTGCCAGCAGTCGACCATCGACAGGGGCGAAGACCCAGTACTTC CASSRPSTGAKTQYF
TRBJ2-1 . TRBV25-1 . TGTGCCGTCTGCGGGAAGAGTAATGAGCAGTTCTTC CAVCGKSNEQFF
TRBJ2-1 . TRBV19 . TGTGCCAGTACCCCCCTGAGCATTAGCGATGAGCAGTTCTTC CASTPLSISDEQFF
TRBJ1-1 few TRBV18 . TGTGCCAGCTCACCAGACGTACAGGCGAACACTGAAGCTTTCTTT CASSPDVQANTEAFF
TRBJ2-5 once TRBV7-9 TRBD2 TGTGCCAGCAGCTTACCCCGACTAGCGGGGGGGGTGGAGACCCAGTACTTC CASSLPRLAGGVETQYF
TRBJ2-1 . TRBV7-6 . TGTGCCAGCAGCTTAGGTTTTAGTTTTCCTGAGCAGTTCTTC CASSLGFSFPEQFF
TRBJ2-2 . TRBV4-1 TRBD2 TGCGCCAGCAGCCAAGCTATGGTGGCTAGCGGGAATGCCGGGGAGCTGTTTTTT CASSQAMVASGNAGELFF
TRBJ1-1 . TRBV6-5 . TGTGCCAGCAAGGGGCTCGGACAGCCGAACACTGAAGCTTTCTTT CASKGLGQPNTEAFF